These T cell receptor beta chains were read from a single sample in a study of shared clonotypes between healthy human individuals. The data were produced by immunoSEQ multiplex PCR, yet TCRdb's version contains in-frame clones alone and is incomplete. The sample has some 1.1 million clones, approximately 77% seen once; the top ten hold roughly 0.82%. Specimen: memory CD4+ T cells from PBMCs. These receptors originate from a man aged 18 to 29 in good health. Some clones in this sample may be carry-over from other donors' samples. CDR3s include the opening cysteine and the closing phenylalanine or tryptophan. Fields, in order: J gene, clone size, V gene, D gene, CDR3 protein, CDR3 DNA. D genes are given only for firm matches. Size tells how often a clone was seen (once, few, many) or the class of an expanded clone, and some rows leave it out.

>TRBJ1-1|.|TRBV28|.
CASSSYRNTEAFF
TGTGCCAGCAGTTCCTACCGGAACACTGAAGCTTTCTTT
>TRBJ2-1|.|TRBV27|.
CASSLYGSTNEQFF
TGTGCCAGCAGTTTATATGGGTCAACCAATGAGCAGTTCTTC
>TRBJ2-7|few|TRBV5-1|.
CASSLGLQGGEQYF
TGCGCCAGCAGCTTGGGTCTACAGGGAGGCGAGCAGTACTTC
>TRBJ2-7|few|TRBV10-3|.
CAISGQAYEQYF
TGTGCCATCAGTGGGCAGGCATACGAGCAGTACTTC
>TRBJ2-4|.|TRBV30|TRBD2
CAGAGGPDIQYF
TGTGCCGGAGCGGGAGGGCCTGACATTCAGTACTTC
>TRBJ2-1|once|TRBV2|.
CASSVLGLNNEQFF
TGTGCCAGCAGTGTTTTGGGACTTAACAATGAGCAGTTCTTC
>TRBJ1-4|.|TRBV5-1|.
CASSLGTSPNEKLFF
TGCGCCAGCAGCTTGGGGACAAGCCCTAATGAAAAACTGTTTTTT
>TRBJ1-3|.|TRBV4-3|.
CASSPSGNTIYF
TGCGCCAGCAGCCCGTCTGGAAACACCATATATTTT
>TRBJ2-7|.|TRBV29-1|TRBD1
CSGGGQGPYEQYF
TGCAGCGGGGGGGGACAGGGGCCCTACGAGCAGTACTTC
>TRBJ2-1|.|TRBV29-1|TRBD2
CSVEALADYNEQFF
TGCAGCGTTGAAGCACTAGCGGATTACAATGAGCAGTTCTTC
>TRBJ2-3|once|TRBV18|.
CASRPAVNTDTQYF
TGTGCCAGCCGTCCGGCTGTTAACACAGATACGCAGTATTTT
>TRBJ1-3|.|TRBV18|TRBD1
CASSPTRTGLNTIYF
TGTGCCAGCTCACCAACCAGGACAGGGCTAAACACCATATATTTT
>TRBJ2-3|.|TRBV7-3|.
CASSLAGSTDTQYF
TGTGCCAGCAGCTTGGCAGGTAGCACAGATACGCAGTATTTT
>TRBJ1-2|.|TRBV7-6|TRBD1
CASSPGQGNYGYTF
TGTGCCAGCAGCCCCGGACAGGGCAACTATGGCTACACCTTC
>TRBJ1-5|.|TRBV28|.
CASTGWTEFSNQPQHF
TGTGCCAGCACCGGATGGACAGAATTTAGCAATCAGCCCCAGCATTTT
>TRBJ1-6|once|TRBV30|.
CAWSLDSPLHF
TGTGCCTGGAGTTTAGATTCACCCCTCCACTTT